Presented here are 28 T cell receptor beta chains from one specimen sequenced in a study of CD8 T cells in Susac syndrome. Reverse transcription of about 0.5 to 1 ug RNA was carried out with random hexamers. TCRdb called the immunoSEQ multiplex PCR reads again in MiXCR, with one record for every CDR3 protein. The sample holds approximately 170,000 distinct CDR3 sequences, roughly 94% seen once. Sequencing was done on a sample of CD4+ T cells from PBMCs. The receptors here all came from a human donor in good health.

This rearrangement joins TRBV20-1 to TRBJ2-1, with TRBD2 matching 10 bases. Germline lookup yields CDR1 DFQATT and CDR2 SNEGSKA (reference sequence). V shed 2 bases and J 4 bases; nucleotides not matched to a gene: 2. The CDR3 loop spans 14 amino acids. For the CDR3, the DNA is TGCAGTGCTAGACGAGCGGGAGGGTACAATGAGCAGTTCTTC. Protein product: CSARRAGGYNEQFF.

The chain links TRBV2 to TRBJ1-4; tentatively, D is TRBD1 (5 bases). The CDR3 length is 13 residues. V lost 8 bases and J 8 bases, leaving 15 bases between the germline ends. CDR1 is SNHLY, CDR2 FYNNEI, per germline. CDR3 protein: CASSGNPGEKLFF. The CDR3 DNA sequence: TGTGCCAGCTCCGGGAACCCAGGGGAAAAACTGTTTTTT.

This clonotype has only one observation. V is TRBV10-3 and J is TRBJ2-3, with 7 positions matching TRBD1. V lost 0 bases and J lost 0; bases outside the gene matches: 9. The length of the CDR3 is 18 residues. CDR1 is ENHRY, CDR2 SYGVKD, per germline. The CDR3 loop is CAISESTRDRSSTDTQYF. CDR3 sequence (DNA): TGTGCCATCAGTGAGTCGACTCGGGACAGAAGTAGCACAGATACGCAGTATTTT.

The chain combines TRBV6-1 with TRBJ1-1; D remains unclear. CDR3 length: 13 residues. Between the trimmed V and J ends, which lost 8 bases and 0 bases, there was a span of 10 bases. CDR1 MNHNS and CDR2 SASEGT come from the germline V gene. CDR3: CASLHRMNTEAFF. CDR3 nucleotide sequence: TGTGCCAGCTTGCACAGAATGAACACTGAAGCTTTCTTT.

The rearrangement joins TRBV18 to TRBJ2-7; D gene unclear. Trimming removed 1 base at V and 6 bases at J, with 7 bases between. Germline-derived CDR1 and CDR2 are KGHSH and LQKENI. CDR3 length: 12 residues. In nucleotides, the CDR3 is TGTGCCAGCTCACCACTCGGTCCCGAGCAGTACTTC. Encoded protein: CASSPLGPEQYF.

J is TRBJ2-4 and V is TRBV6-2 or TRBV6-3; 7 nucleotides agree with TRBD1. The CDR3 runs 15 residues. V lost 6 bases and J lost 6; bases outside the gene matches: 11. Germline V gives CDR1 MNHEY, CDR2 SVGEGT. The CDR3 DNA is TGTGCCAGCAGCTCCGACAGGGCTGGTGGAAACATTCAGTACTTC. Its protein product is CASSSDRAGGNIQYF.

The V call is TRBV4-3, the J call TRBJ2-7, with a tentative D call TRBD1 (6 bases). The germline V and J ends were trimmed by 0 bases and 3 bases, with 15 bases remaining between them. The germline CDR1 and CDR2 sequences are LGHNA and YSLEER. The CDR3 sequence is 16 residues long. The DNA for the CDR3 is TGCGCCAGCAGCCAAGATTATGGTGGACAGTTCTACGAGCAGTACTTC. Its translation is CASSQDYGGQFYEQYF.

The chain combines TRBV2 with TRBJ1-1; D ambiguous. V was pared by 7 bases and J by 10 bases, with 16 bases between. This CDR3 is built from 12 residues. Germline V gene sequence: CDR1 SNHLY, CDR2 FYNNEI. CDR3 sequence: CASITPPTRAFF. CDR3 DNA sequence: TGTGCCAGCATTACCCCCCCCACAAGAGCTTTCTTT.

The chain recombines TRBV30 with TRBJ2-3, with D hard to call. Germline CDR1 reads GTSNPN; CDR2 reads SVGIG (reference sequence). The CDR3 sequence is 12 residues long. Trimming stripped 0 bases from V and 6 bases from J, with 7 bases between. CDR3: CAWSVSSDTQYF. The CDR3 DNA is TGTGCCTGGAGTGTCTCTTCGGATACGCAGTATTTT.

The gene calls are TRBV19 and TRBJ1-4; D is unclear. This CDR3 has 14 residues. With 4 bases removed from V and 8 bases from J, the gap between germline ends came to 14 bases. CDR1 is LNHDA and CDR2 is SQIVND in the germline V gene (reference sequence). CDR3 nucleotide sequence: TGTGCCAGTAGTAGGGGTCAGGTTTTCGAAAAACTGTTTTTT. Translating it yields CASSRGQVFEKLFF.

The DNA of the CDR3 is TGTGCCAGCAGTCCCGTAGTCTACGAGCAGTACTTC. It codes for CASSPVVYEQYF. The rearrangement links TRBV28 to TRBJ2-7; D not resolved. Germline V gives CDR1 MDHEN, CDR2 SYDVKM. CDR3 length: 12 residues. Trimming shortened V by 5 bases and J by 3 bases, and 8 bases separated the two germline ends.

The genes are TRBV4-3 and TRBJ2-3, with D tentatively TRBD1 or TRBD2 (6 bases each). The CDR3 spans 18 residues. Germline CDR1 reads LGHNA; CDR2 reads YSLEER. The ends were cut back, 0 bases at V and 2 bases at J, with 18 bases in the middle. The chain's CDR3 is CASSQEPFSGAYTDTQYF. CDR3 sequence (DNA): TGCGCCAGCAGCCAAGAACCTTTCTCGGGGGCGTACACAGATACGCAGTATTTT.

This clonotype appeared a single time. The V call is TRBV20-1, the J call TRBJ2-5; possibly TRBD2 for D (5 bases). Trimming removed 0 bases from V and 4 bases from J, with 15 bases in between. This CDR3 is 15 amino acids long. Germline V gene data show CDR1 as DFQATT and CDR2 as SNEGSKA (reference sequence). The CDR3: CSARDPGGHGETQYF. As DNA, the CDR3 is TGCAGTGCTAGAGATCCCGGAGGCCATGGAGAGACCCAGTACTTC.

This clonotype was found once. The J gene is TRBJ2-3, the V gene TRBV7-9; TRBD1 matches at 10 bases. Germline values: CDR1 SEHNR, CDR2 FQNEAQ (reference sequence). V shed 5 bases and J 3 bases; nucleotides not matched to a gene: 8. This CDR3 contains 16 residues. As DNA, the CDR3 is TGTGCCAGCAGCCTCAAAGGGACAGGGGTTACAGATACGCAGTATTTT. Its translation is CASSLKGTGVTDTQYF.

V and J are TRBV19 and TRBJ2-1; 10 bases fit TRBD2. J lost 7 bases, V lost 2 bases, and 5 bases had no gene match. Germline CDR1 LNHDA, CDR2 SQIVND (reference sequence). CDR3 length: 15 amino acids. The CDR3 sequence: CASSILAGVWNEQFF. The CDR3 coding sequence is TGTGCCAGTAGTATACTAGCGGGAGTGTGGAATGAGCAGTTCTTC.

The J gene is TRBJ2-1, the V gene TRBV20-1; a weak D match, TRBD2 (6 bases). The V end was cut by 3 bases, the J end by 9 bases, with 15 bases between. Germline V gives CDR1 DFQATT, CDR2 SNEGSKA (reference sequence). This CDR3 has 13 residues. CDR3 sequence reads: CSASHPGDVEQFF. Here the CDR3 DNA reads TGCAGTGCTAGTCATCCGGGAGATGTTGAGCAGTTCTTC.

The chain uses TRBV3-1 and TRBJ2-3; weak D call: TRBD1 (5 bases). Trimming took 2 bases from V and 2 from J, leaving 11 bases between them. Looked up from germline, CDR1 is LGHDT and CDR2 is YNNKEL (reference sequence). This CDR3 contains 15 residues. CDR3 coding DNA: TGTGCCAGCAGCCAATGGAACAGGATCACAGATACGCAGTATTTT. Translating gives CASSQWNRITDTQYF.

V gene TRBV5-1 combines with J gene TRBJ2-7; D remains ambiguous. The CDR3 contains 14 residues. Germline values: CDR1 SGHRS, CDR2 YFSETQ. Deletions cut 1 base from V and 2 bases from J, with 10 bases between. CDR3 sequence (DNA): TGCGCCAGCAGCTTGTTCAGCGAACCCTACGAGCAGTACTTC. It specifies CASSLFSEPYEQYF.

The gene calls are TRBV29-1 and TRBJ2-3, with TRBD1 identical over 9 bases. This CDR3 region has 16 residues. The germline V gene has CDR1 SQVTM and CDR2 ANQGSEA. V gave up 8 bases and J gave up 2 bases; unmatched junction bases: 14. In DNA, the CDR3 is TGCAGCACCTCCCCGGGGACAGGGAGGGCCACAGATACGCAGTATTTT. Encoded protein: CSTSPGTGRATDTQYF.

V and J are TRBV2 and TRBJ2-2, with 11 bases matching TRBD2. The V gene end was trimmed by 4 bases and the J gene end by 5 bases; junction bases not matched to a gene: 3. The germline CDR1 and CDR2 sequences are SNHLY and FYNNEI. This CDR3 has 15 amino acids. CDR3 DNA sequence: TGTGCCAGCAGTGTAGCGGGGGGGAGAACCGGGGAGCTGTTTTTT. Translated: CASSVAGGRTGELFF.

This clonotype was recorded a few times. V usage is TRBV28 and J usage is TRBJ2-1, with 7 nucleotides matching TRBD2. The CDR3 is 14 amino acids. V dropped 6 bases and J dropped 7; count of bases not matched to a gene: 9. Germline-derived CDR1 and CDR2 are MDHEN and SYDVKM. The CDR3 spells CASRGAGQRNEQFF. Written as DNA, the CDR3 is TGTGCCAGCAGGGGAGCGGGGCAAAGGAATGAGCAGTTCTTC.

The chain links TRBV5-1 to TRBJ2-2; D assignment may be TRBD1 or TRBD2 (5 bases each). From germline, CDR1 is SGHRS and CDR2 YFSETQ. The CDR3 consists of 13 residues. Trimming left V 4 bases short and J 7 bases short, with 11 bases between. This CDR3 reads CASSRRGVGELFF. The CDR3, as DNA: TGCGCCAGCAGCCGGAGAGGGGTCGGGGAGCTGTTTTTT.

The chain joins TRBV2 to TRBJ2-5, with a tentative D call TRBD1 (6 bases). CDR1 and CDR2 (germline): SNHLY, FYNNEI. V lost 8 bases, J lost 10 bases, and 23 bases lay in between. CDR3 length: 14 residues. The CDR3 sequence is CASSRQESLRDQYF. The CDR3 DNA sequence: TGTGCCAGCTCAAGACAGGAATCCCTAAGGGACCAGTACTTC.

The V gene is TRBV23-1, the J gene TRBJ2-5, with D possibly matching TRBD1 (8 bases). TRBV23-1 is an open reading frame, and its role is uncertain. V gave up 6 bases and J gave up 3 bases, with 14 bases separating them. The CDR3 totals 14 residues. Here the CDR3 DNA reads TGCGCCAGCAGATCACAGGGGGGGAAAGAGACCCAGTACTTC. Protein product: CASRSQGGKETQYF.

The chain recombines TRBV3-1 with TRBJ2-1; 9 bases line up with TRBD1. After removal of 4 bases from V and 7 bases from J, the junction contained 5 bases not matched to a gene. The CDR3 has 14 residues. CDR1 and CDR2 from the germline V gene are LGHDT and YNNKEL (reference sequence). The CDR3 sequence is CASSRQGVGNEQFF. The CDR3 DNA reads TGTGCCAGCAGCCGACAGGGGGTAGGAAATGAGCAGTTCTTC.

V is TRBV2 and J is TRBJ1-4; 10 bases agree with TRBD1. The CDR3 is 15 amino acids. After removal of 1 base from V and 8 bases from J, the junction contained 4 bases not matched to a gene. CDR1 is SNHLY, CDR2 FYNNEI, per germline. The CDR3 coding sequence is TGTGCCAGCAGTGAAGAGGGACAGGGGAGCGAAAAACTGTTTTTT. It encodes CASSEEGQGSEKLFF.

This chain uses TRBV6-4 with TRBJ1-1; no clear D gene. The germline CDR1 and CDR2 sequences are MRHNA and SNTAGT. Trimming stripped 5 bases from V and 1 base from J, with 8 bases between. This CDR3 has 13 residues. The CDR3 bases are TGTGCCAGCAGTTTATTGGGGAACACTGAAGCTTTCTTT. Its translation is CASSLLGNTEAFF.

The count of this clonotype is one. The chain employs TRBV28 and TRBJ2-1, with D tentatively TRBD2 (5 bases). This CDR3 contains 14 residues. Germline V gives CDR1 MDHEN, CDR2 SYDVKM. The V end was cut by 5 bases, the J end by 4 bases, with 12 bases between. Here the CDR3 reads CASSEGRSYNEQFF. The CDR3, as DNA: TGTGCCAGCAGTGAGGGTAGATCGTACAATGAGCAGTTCTTC. The complete variable domain, with remaining parts taken from reference TRBV28 and TRBJ2-1, reads DVKVTQSSRYLVKRTGEKVFLECVQDMDHENMFWYRQDPGLGLRLIYFSYDVKMKEKGDIPEGYSVSREKKERFSLILESASTNQTSMYLCASSEGRSYNEQFFGPGTRLTVL.